This TCR beta chain was found in a study of T cells in Graves' hyperthyroidism and ophthalmopathy. CDR3 length: 13 residues. The germline V and J ends were trimmed by 7 bases and 5 bases, with 17 bases remaining between them. From germline, CDR1 is SQVTM and CDR2 ANQGSEA. Amplification of TCR beta CDR3 regions used RNA as the template. The primer set for the first-round RT-PCR of the TCR CDR3 was HTBI. Via MiXCR, TCRdb re-called the multiplex PCR reads, giving one row per CDR3 protein. The top ten clones hold just under 8.5% of a sample with hundreds of thousands of distinct CDR3 sequences, under 60% of them seen once. Exclusion criteria comprised uncontrolled infection, other autoimmune disease, pregnancy or lactation. Diagnostic decisions used clinical symptoms, serum thyroxine and TRAb, thyroid ultrasound and orbital computed tomography. Concerning this clonotype itself: Antigen: not known.

Broader study findings: Blood also showed most of the thyroid clonotypes that were expanded above 0.001. Ophthalmopathy and stable hyperthyroidism were separated by a 13 V-J model.

The receptor's source is a woman younger than 30 with Graves' hyperthyroidism. Sequenced material: peripheral blood or thyroid tissue (not recorded which). The V and J genes are TRBV29-1 and TRBJ1-1; no clear D. The CDR3 DNA sequence: TGCAGCGCCCGGGGTGGGGAGGAGACTGAAGCTTTCTTT. It specifies CSARGGEETEAFF.